The sample holds many counts of the clone carrying this T cell receptor (beta chain). The data are from a study of blood T cells in healthy people across ages. A second PCR, run for roughly 7 to 11 cycles, used a sample-barcoded 5' primer plus a J-beta primer mix. Each CDR3 protein is one row after TCRdb ran MiXCR on the 5' RACE reads. The data show about 570,000 distinct CDR3 sequences, about 25% seen once. This CDR3 comprises 13 residues. Germline assignment: CDR1 SQVTM and CDR2 ANQGSEA. The V and J ends lost 4 bases and 7 bases respectively, with 16 bases between them. Sequenced material: blood. The chain carries TRBV29-1 and TRBJ1-2; a weak D match, TRBD1 (5 bases). The receptor was derived from a woman in her 70s in good health. The CDR3 region is CSVVYSGARGYTF. In DNA form, the CDR3 reads TGCAGCGTTGTTTATTCCGGGGCCCGTGGCTACACCTTC.